This T cell receptor beta chain was captured in a study of T cell repertoires in cytomegalovirus infection. Background on the study: Carrying CMV and the relevant HLA type showed in public TCR beta signatures. Study-wide findings and caveats: Individuals carrying CMV plus the relevant HLA were identified by cumulative frequency of public TCR beta families. CMV-specific TCR beta clonotypes restricted by HLA-C were the ones dominating the ex vivo response.

Germline V lookup: CDR1 SQVTM, CDR2 ANQGSEA. The trim removed 0 bases at V and 3 bases at J, leaving 2 bases unmatched. The CDR3 contains 13 residues. In TCRdb, the reads were re-called with MiXCR into one record per CDR3 protein. The profile shows about 250,000 distinct CDR3 sequences, roughly 6.5% of them singletons. This clonotype appeared many times. Its cognate antigen is unknown. The specimen sequenced was PBMCs. This chain connects TRBV29-1 to TRBJ2-7; 7 bases line up with TRBD1. This receptor was identified in a human donor in good health (CMV status not recorded). Some clones in this sample may be carry-over from other donors' samples. CDR3 region: CSVEDRGSYEQYF. The CDR3 DNA sequence: TGCAGCGTTGAAGACAGGGGGAGCTACGAGCAGTACTTC.